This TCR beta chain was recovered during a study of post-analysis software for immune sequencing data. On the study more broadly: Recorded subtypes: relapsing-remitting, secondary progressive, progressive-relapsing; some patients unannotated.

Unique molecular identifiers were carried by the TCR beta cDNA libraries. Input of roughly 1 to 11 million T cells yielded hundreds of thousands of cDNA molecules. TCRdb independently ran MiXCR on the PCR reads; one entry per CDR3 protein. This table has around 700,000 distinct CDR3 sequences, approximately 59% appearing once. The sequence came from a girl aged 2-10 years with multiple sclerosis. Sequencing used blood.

The CDR3 sequence: CASGTSYGYTF. The CDR3, as DNA: TGTGCCAGTGGGACGTCCTATGGCTACACCTTC. The chain has TRBV7-9 and TRBJ1-2; possible D gene TRBD1, 5 bases. CDR1 and CDR2 (germline): SEHNR, FQNEAQ (reference sequence). This CDR3 comprises 11 residues. The V end was cut by 9 bases, the J end by 4 bases, with 9 bases between.